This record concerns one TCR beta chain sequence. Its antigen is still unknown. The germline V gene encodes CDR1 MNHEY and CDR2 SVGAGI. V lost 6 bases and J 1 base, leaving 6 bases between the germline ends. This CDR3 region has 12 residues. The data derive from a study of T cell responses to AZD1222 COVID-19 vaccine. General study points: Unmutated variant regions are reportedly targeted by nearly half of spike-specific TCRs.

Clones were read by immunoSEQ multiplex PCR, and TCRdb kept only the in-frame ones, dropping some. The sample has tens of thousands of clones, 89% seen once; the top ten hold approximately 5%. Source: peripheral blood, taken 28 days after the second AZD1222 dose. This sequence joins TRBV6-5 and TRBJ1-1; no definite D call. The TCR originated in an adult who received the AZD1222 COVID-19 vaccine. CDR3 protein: CASSTWNTEAFF. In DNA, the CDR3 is TGTGCCAGCAGCACATGGAACACTGAAGCTTTCTTT.